This record covers a single TCR beta chain. The antigen it recognizes is unknown. Nothing much larger sits one base from this clone, and base qualities are not available. The data are from a study of cytomegalovirus exposure and HLA in healthy donors (dated by TCRdb to 2015 to 2018). As for the study more broadly: According to an earlier analysis of several hundred of the donors, about 179 million T cells yielded 117 million unique TCR beta sequences and 276 Gb of sequence data. Every discovery cohort repertoire had been produced on one sequencing platform. Among the roughly 390 genotyped donors, around 81% belonged to the genetic ancestry cluster associated with self-reported Caucasian donors. A later genetic analysis took genome-wide SNP genotypes for about 55% of the roughly 670 donors and used that subset as a discovery cohort. In addition to the first cohort of around 670 subjects, a separate validation cohort of some 120 different subjects was used. HLA typing included class I and class II loci at four-digit resolution. To predict cytomegalovirus infection status, the study brought together high-throughput TCR immunosequencing, statistical association of individual TCRs with disease status, and machine learning. Alongside the repertoire data, information on donor age, sex, ethnicity and CMV serostatus was compiled. Among roughly 400 genotyped donors of the cohort, an average of about 220,000 unique TCR beta nucleotide sequences was sequenced per donor, of which about 19% were non-productive. To study patterns of TCR occurrence, a later analysis re-analyzed previously published TCR beta repertoires from 666 donors and added high-resolution HLA genotyping. The study used immunosequencing to profile the T cell repertoires of under 700 subjects and linked those repertoires to cytomegalovirus serostatus. An earlier analysis of approximately 630 of the donors applied high-throughput TCR beta sequencing to assess whether each TCR beta V gene segment acted as functional or pseudogenic. The study aimed to test whether signatures of past pathogen exposure could be identified by cataloging public T cell receptors. Several DR-DQ haplotypes were handled as single units for association and clustering, since linkage in the cohort was strong. The number of donors typed differed by locus, with roughly 629-640 for A, B, C, DRB1 and DQB1, 522 for DQA1, under 610 for DPA1, and approximately 470 for DPB1. An early release that covered approximately 600 HLA-typed donors contained approximately 290 gigabases of sequencing data and around 85 million unique TCR sequences. Rather than using new phenotypic data, the later analysis identified candidate immune exposures from TCR beta sequences and from how often those sequences occurred across donors. Summary of the overall study and its limitations: V-gene and J-gene trimming of TCR beta chains was associated with a missense DCLRE1C variant in a later genetic analysis, and the association was replicated in an independent cohort. Compared with the approximately 670-donor mean, donors in an Asian-associated ancestry cluster had fewer N-insertions in productive TCRs, according to a later genetic analysis. In a later analysis, HLA-associated TCR beta chains showed more clonal expansion and lower generation probabilities than non-associated chains that were equally common. Cytomegalovirus status was reported to be diagnosed by the classifier with high specificity and sensitivity in both the original and validation cohorts. Immune exposure information for the cohort was limited to CMV serostatus. Because counts were too low, roughly 18 rarely observed V segments, including chromosome 9 orphons, were left out of the earlier analysis of some 640 of the donors. The authors suggested that the approach could potentially be generalized to other disease states and immunological phenotypes. An earlier analysis of approximately 570 of the donors showed that most TCR beta V segments appeared in productive rearrangements either about 87% or about 30% of the time, which broadly matched IMGT annotations. This cohort had only TCR beta chains sequenced, and the lack of alpha or paired-chain data limited which features could be detected. A further reported finding was that TCR beta sequences accurately predicted the HLA-A and HLA-B alleles for most subjects in the first cohort. Strong co-occurrence of HLA alleles, especially DR and DQ, made assigning TCR associations to individual alleles difficult. The 87-base-pair reads could not distinguish some IMGT-functional V segments, including TRBV6-2 and TRBV6-3, so those segments were excluded. In vitro tests confirmed that a few of the cytomegalovirus-associated TCR beta chains recognize cytomegalovirus antigens. While some public TCRs were present in many individuals, most TCR sequences turned up only very rarely across donors. A total of roughly 160 TCR beta chains were listed by the study as associated with cytomegalovirus. Presence/absence analyses assumed roughly uniform sequencing depth across donors, an assumption that may not hold. In a later analysis, TCR association rates were found to vary across HLA loci, with the most associated TCRs seen for DRB1 alleles and the fewest for HLA-C alleles. Correlated functional status among segregating V segments might be attributable to linkage disequilibrium, but an unknown experimental factor could not be ruled out. According to a later analysis, parvovirus B19, influenza, CMV and Epstein-Barr virus appeared linked to several top co-occurrence clusters. HLA typing was unavailable for some donors at each locus, so association tests used only the typed subset. In a later analysis, about 16,000 TCR beta sequences were associated with specific HLA alleles at a false discovery rate of 0.05. Most CMV-associated TCR beta chains appeared to be HLA-restricted in a later analysis, and the HLA associations seemed to be driven largely by CMV exposure. The sequencing pipeline was judged likely to have produced a cluster of highly shared sequence variants as a technical artifact.

CDR1 and CDR2, per the germline V gene, are ENHRY and SYGVKD. V and J are trimmed by 6 bases and 3 bases, and the gene matches miss 6 bases of the junction. There are 15 amino acids in the CDR3, from cysteine to phenylalanine inclusive. Just CDR3 DNA is preserved here, 45 bases in frame from base 1. The method behind the library was the immunoSEQ multiplex PCR assay. For the multiplex PCR, a mixture combining 60 forward primers for TCR Vbeta segments and 13 reverse primers for TCR Jbeta segments was used. A multiplex PCR assay on genomic DNA amplified the CDR3 region of rearranged TCR beta genes. Amplified TCR beta libraries were sequenced as 87-base-pair reads on the Illumina HiSeq System. The study's own analysis went as follows. A later analysis counted approximately 74 million unique TCR beta chains across the 650 to 800 repertoires, and around 9.9 million of these chains were shared by at least two donors. A nearest-neighbor algorithm error-corrected the raw reads and collapsed the reads into unique sequences, merging closely related sequences to remove PCR and sequencing errors. To assign V, D and J gene segments, CDR3 sequences were aligned to IMGT reference sequences. Each retained sequence needed at least a six-nucleotide match to both a V gene segment and a J gene segment. A rearrangement counted as productive if the CDR3 had no stop codons and remained in frame with V and J, and every other rearrangement counted as non-productive. CDR3 was defined by IMGT convention, running from the second conserved V-encoded cysteine to the conserved J-encoded phenylalanine. The earlier analysis of about 560 of the donors excluded any sequence lacking an unambiguous match to a single V gene segment. An earlier analysis of a few hundred of the donors classified V segments as functional when productive rearrangements were above 56.7% and as segregating when the standard deviation between donors was above 5%. To diagnose cytomegalovirus status from the catalog of TCR beta chain sequences, a statistical classification framework was built. V and J gene assignment, in a later analysis, came from comparing TCR nucleotide sequences with IMGT/GENE-DB human TR gene sequences. The TCRdist pipeline was used in a later analysis to assign CDR3 sequences and most-parsimonious VDJ recombination scenarios. In a later analysis, every TCR beta chain was defined by the combination of its CDR3 amino acid sequence and its V-gene family, and reads without a unique V-gene family were dropped. To address suspected cross-contamination and a sequencing artifact, a later analysis removed a few hundred highly shared, low-generation-probability nucleotide sequences. In a later analysis, a clonal expansion index for each public chain was calculated from normalized within-repertoire ranks of inferred template counts. In a later analysis, generation probabilities were computed using a VDJ recombination model fitted to out-of-frame rearrangements, and the results were checked against IGoR. Hypergeometric tests were used in a later analysis to score TCR-TCR, TCR-HLA and TCR-CMV co-occurrence, with a repertoire-size bias correction applied to the TCR pairs. False discovery rates were estimated in a later analysis by permuting HLA or CMV assignments 20 times. A later analysis grouped co-occurring TCRs with DBSCAN, adding TCRdist sequence similarity when clustering within HLA-allele-positive subsets. Repertoires with fewer than 30,000 or more than 120,000 public chains were left out of co-occurrence clustering, as were five repertoires with anomalous nucleotide sharing. Not all clones reach the TCRdb copy of this immuneACCESS table, which keeps in-frame sequences only. Checked studies attribute under half of the gap to unresolved V genes and leave the rest unexplained. That table furnishes V, J and clone size, whereas the DNA furnished D and trimming. The sample table contains 150,000 to 200,000 clones; only one count was recorded for 80% to 85% of them. The ten largest clonotypes hold roughly 2% of the sample.

The cohort consisted of some 730 healthy bone marrow donors. Cohort members were all nominally healthy when sampled, although unrecorded immune exposures were likely present. The donor was CMV seropositive and belonged to the group of some 290 seropositive cohort members. A peripheral blood sample was provided by each donor, and peripheral blood mononuclear cells were used for TCR beta sequencing. The Qiagen DNeasy Blood Extraction Kit was used to extract genomic DNA from the blood cell samples. The sequenced material came from PBMCs. The V and J segments used are TRBV10-3 and TRBJ2-3, with 10 bases matching TRBD2. The sequence came from a woman aged 18 to 35 in good health and CMV-seropositive. Here the CDR3 is given as CAISKLAGLTDTQYF. The nucleotide sequence reads TGTGCCATCAGCAAACTAGCGGGGTTAACAGATACGCAGTATTTT.